The next 25 T cell receptor beta chains were all read from a single sample in a study of T cell responses to AZD1222 COVID-19 vaccine. Profiled with immunoSEQ multiplex PCR; TCRdb holds only in-frame clones, not every one. The sample shows around 120,000 clones, roughly 92% of them seen only once. The sample here was peripheral blood, taken 28 days after the second AZD1222 dose. These receptors all come from an adult who received the AZD1222 COVID-19 vaccine.

The chain couples TRBV15 to TRBJ1-4, with D possibly matching TRBD1 (5 bases). Germline CDR1 is LNHNV and CDR2 is YYDKDF (reference sequence). V was cut by 1 base and J by 8 bases, with 11 bases left in between. The CDR3 sequence is 14 residues long. The CDR3 DNA reads TGTGCCACCAGCAGAGCAGGGACCAGAGAAAAACTGTTTTTT. Translating gives CATSRAGTREKLFF.

The sample holds one count of this clone. The rearrangement links TRBV27 to TRBJ1-1, with unresolved D. The CDR3 has 15 residues. V gave up 8 bases and J gave up 2 bases, with 18 bases separating them. CDR1 MNHEY and CDR2 SMNVEV come from the germline V gene (reference sequence). CDR3 sequence (DNA): TGTGCCAGCGGACTTATTGATCAGGTAAACACTGAAGCTTTCTTT. Translation: CASGLIDQVNTEAFF.

V usage is TRBV18 and J usage is TRBJ2-1, with 9 bases matching TRBD2. The J segment lost 8 bases and the V segment lost 2 bases, leaving 10 bases of the junction unmatched. CDR1 is KGHSH, CDR2 LQKENI, per germline. The CDR3 extends over 16 amino acids. The CDR3 protein is CASSPTGGTSWDEQFF. In DNA form, the CDR3 reads TGTGCCAGCTCACCAACCGGAGGGACTAGCTGGGATGAGCAGTTCTTC.

The rearrangement uses TRBV3-1 (or the pseudogene TRBV3-2) and TRBJ2-1; TRBD2 might be the D (6 bases). This CDR3 is 16 amino acids long. The ends were cut back, 1 base at V and 0 bases at J, with 10 bases in the middle. Germline-derived CDR1 and CDR2 are LGHDT and YNNKEL (reference sequence). CDR3 bases: TGTGCCAGCAGCCAAGGTTTAGCGGTCTCCTACAATGAGCAGTTCTTC. Its translation: CASSQGLAVSYNEQFF.

This chain connects TRBV7-9 to TRBJ1-4, with D perhaps TRBD1 (5 bases). From germline, CDR1 is SEHNR and CDR2 FQNEAQ (reference sequence). V was pared by 9 bases and J by 3 bases, with 11 bases between. The CDR3 runs 13 residues. The CDR3 is CASAGGANEKLFF. The CDR3 coding sequence is TGTGCCAGTGCGGGAGGGGCTAATGAAAAACTGTTTTTT.

J is TRBJ1-2 and V is TRBV7-3; D not certain. The CDR3 is 12 residues long. Trimming took off 6 bases at V and 6 bases at J, with 11 bases between the two ends. CDR1 and CDR2 (germline): SGHTA, FQGTGA. CDR3 sequence: CASRGSSDGYTF. CDR3 nucleotides: TGTGCCAGCAGGGGATCCTCGGATGGCTACACCTTC.

The chain couples TRBV18 to TRBJ1-1, with TRBD1 matching over 9 bases. From germline, CDR1 is KGHSH and CDR2 LQKENI. The CDR3 has 15 residues. Germline trimming cut 3 bases from V and 7 bases from J; bases unmatched to any gene: 9. The CDR3: CASSPGQGSGGEAFF. The CDR3 region has the DNA TGTGCCAGCTCACCCGGACAGGGGAGTGGGGGTGAAGCTTTCTTT. Full variable domain (rest looked up from reference TRBV18 and TRBJ1-1): NAGVMQNPRHLVRRRGQEARLRCSPMKGHSHVYWYRQLPEEGLKFMVYLQKENIIDESGMPKERFSAEFPKEGPSILRIQQVVRGDSAAYFCASSPGQGSGGEAFFGQGTRLTVV.

The chain joins TRBV29-1 to TRBJ1-1, with D perhaps matching TRBD1 (5 bases). This CDR3 comprises 13 residues. V was shortened by 5 bases and J by 2 bases, with 12 bases between the two germline ends. Germline loops: CDR1 SQVTM, CDR2 ANQGSEA. CDR3: CSVFGAVNTEAFF. The CDR3 DNA sequence: TGCAGCGTTTTCGGGGCAGTAAACACTGAAGCTTTCTTT.

The rearrangement links TRBV28 to TRBJ2-1, with D possibly being TRBD1 or TRBD2 (5 bases each). V was shortened by 4 bases and J by 8 bases, with 15 bases between the two germline ends. The CDR3 extends over 14 amino acids. The germline V gene has CDR1 MDHEN and CDR2 SYDVKM. DNA of the CDR3: TGTGCCAGCAGTTGGCAGGGAGAATCCGATGAGCAGTTCTTC. This translates into CASSWQGESDEQFF.

The table lists this clone with a few counts. The V gene is TRBV5-1, the J gene TRBJ2-7; D not certain. Germline CDR1 reads SGHRS; CDR2 reads YFSETQ. V was trimmed by 2 bases and J by 0 bases, leaving 6 bases between them. The CDR3 spans 13 residues. For the CDR3, the DNA is TGCGCCAGCAGCTTCGGCACCTCCTACGAGCAGTACTTC. This sequence encodes CASSFGTSYEQYF.

The gene calls are TRBV28 and TRBJ1-2, with D tentatively TRBD1 (6 bases). The CDR3 has 13 residues. V was pared by 7 bases and J by 4 bases, with 13 bases between. Germline-derived CDR1 and CDR2 are MDHEN and SYDVKM. The CDR3 region has the DNA TGTGCCAGCATTACTACAGGGACCTATGGCTACACCTTC. This translates into CASITTGTYGYTF.

This clone was observed once. V usage is TRBV11-2 and J usage is TRBJ1-2, with 7 nucleotides matching TRBD1. Trimming at V came to 5 bases and at J to 4 bases, leaving 16 bases not matched to a gene. There are 17 residues in the CDR3. In germline, CDR1 is SGHAT, CDR2 FQNNGV. The chain's CDR3 is CASSPTTRQGLTYGYTF. CDR3 in DNA: TGTGCCAGCAGCCCGACGACCCGACAGGGATTGACCTATGGCTACACCTTC.

The chain links TRBV7-9 to TRBJ1-5; D is unresolved. Trimming shortened V by 1 base and J by 6 bases, and 10 bases separated the two germline ends. This CDR3 spans 14 amino acids. Germline CDR1 is SEHNR and CDR2 is FQNEAQ (reference sequence). The CDR3 protein is CASSLGIAGQPQHF. The CDR3 coding sequence is TGTGCCAGCAGCTTAGGTATAGCTGGTCAGCCCCAGCATTTT. Drawing the rest from reference TRBV7-9 and TRBJ1-5, the complete variable domain is DTGVSQNPRHKITKRGQNVTFRCDPISEHNRLYWYRQTLGQGPEFLTYFQNEAQLEKSRLLSDRFSAERPKGSFSTLEIQRTEQGDSAMYLCASSLGIAGQPQHFGDGTRLSIL.

The V gene is TRBV10-1, the J gene TRBJ2-1; TRBD2 agrees at 8 bases. The CDR3 totals 15 residues. Trimming removed 8 bases from V and 7 bases from J; junction bases left unmatched: 13. The germline V gene encodes CDR1 WNHNN and CDR2 SYGVQD (reference sequence). The CDR3, as DNA: TGCGCCAGCGGGAAAGGGGGACTAGATTATAATGAGCAGTTCTTC. Translating it yields CASGKGGLDYNEQFF.

The rearrangement links TRBV6-4 to TRBJ2-1, with 8 bases fitting TRBD1. Per the germline V gene, CDR1 is MRHNA and CDR2 is SNTAGT. V gave up 0 bases and J gave up 6 bases; unmatched junction bases: 7. The CDR3 is made up of 16 amino acids. CDR3 protein: CASSDSTGVGFNEQFF. The DNA for the CDR3 is TGTGCCAGCAGTGACTCGACAGGGGTTGGGTTCAATGAGCAGTTCTTC.

The chain is built from TRBV30 and TRBJ1-1, with 10 bases fitting TRBD1. The CDR3 runs 13 residues. The J segment lost 2 bases and the V segment lost 3 bases, leaving 0 bases of the junction unmatched. Germline V CDR1 and CDR2: GTSNPN, SVGIG (reference sequence). CDR3 in amino acids: CAWRTGGNTEAFF. In nucleotides, the CDR3 is TGTGCCTGGAGGACAGGGGGCAACACTGAAGCTTTCTTT.

The chain employs TRBV28 and TRBJ1-6; D ambiguous. V lost 6 bases and J 2 bases, leaving 14 bases between the germline ends. The CDR3 is 16 amino acids. CDR1 is MDHEN and CDR2 is SYDVKM in the germline V gene. For the CDR3, the DNA is TGTGCCAGCAGCGAAATCCGGGCAGCCTATAATTCACCCCTCCACTTT. The encoded protein is CASSEIRAAYNSPLHF.

The rearrangement links TRBV18 to TRBJ2-7, with D possibly matching TRBD2 (5 bases). Germline V gene sequence: CDR1 KGHSH, CDR2 LQKENI. The CDR3 consists of 14 residues. Trimming shortened V by 3 bases and J by 0 bases, and 9 bases separated the two germline ends. The chain's CDR3 is CASSPNSDSYEQYF. DNA of the CDR3: TGTGCCAGCTCACCCAATAGCGACTCCTACGAGCAGTACTTC.

J is TRBJ2-7 and V is TRBV27; the match to TRBD2 covers 7 bases. Germline trimming cut 0 bases from V and 2 bases from J; bases unmatched to any gene: 7. This CDR3 has 16 amino acids. CDR1 is MNHEY, CDR2 SMNVEV, per germline (reference sequence). This CDR3 is CASSLSGGRWAYEQYF. Written as DNA, the CDR3 is TGTGCCAGCAGTTTATCTGGCGGGAGATGGGCCTACGAGCAGTACTTC.

CDR3 region: CASSRLGGPNEKLFF. The CDR3 DNA reads TGTGCCAGCAGCCGCCTCGGGGGACCTAATGAAAAACTGTTTTTT. V gene TRBV3-1 (or the pseudogene TRBV3-2) combines with J gene TRBJ1-4; possible D gene TRBD1, 5 bases. With 4 bases removed from V and 3 bases from J, the gap between germline ends came to 12 bases. The CDR3 is 15 amino acids. CDR1 and CDR2 (germline): LGHDT, YNNKEL (reference sequence).

V usage is TRBV11-3 and J usage is TRBJ2-7, with 8 bases lining up with TRBD2. The CDR3 totals 13 residues. Germline trimming cut 5 bases from V and 3 bases from J; bases unmatched to any gene: 3. Germline V gives CDR1 SGHNT, CDR2 YENEEA. CDR3 DNA sequence: TGTGCCAGCAGCCGAAGCGGGAGCTACGAGCAGTACTTC. Translated, it gives CASSRSGSYEQYF.

CDR3 in DNA: TGTGCCAGCAGTCCGATAGGGATGGGCAATCAGCCCCAGCATTTT. Protein sequence: CASSPIGMGNQPQHF. The genes are TRBV28 and TRBJ1-5; D call uncertain. V was clipped by 5 bases and J by 2 bases, with 13 bases between them. Germline CDR1 reads MDHEN; CDR2 reads SYDVKM. The CDR3 is 15 amino acids. The full variable domain, rest sourced from reference TRBV28 and TRBJ1-5, is DVKVTQSSRYLVKRTGEKVFLECVQDMDHENMFWYRQDPGLGLRLIYFSYDVKMKEKGDIPEGYSVSREKKERFSLILESASTNQTSMYLCASSPIGMGNQPQHFGDGTRLSIL.

The chain combines TRBV5-1 with TRBJ2-1; 8 nucleotides agree with TRBD1. Germline CDR1 is SGHRS and CDR2 is YFSETQ. The CDR3 is 15 amino acids. The trim removed 4 bases at V and 6 bases at J, leaving 9 bases unmatched. The DNA of the CDR3 is TGCGCCAGCAGCCTCGCGACAGGGGAAGTCAATGAGCAGTTCTTC. Translating gives CASSLATGEVNEQFF.

This chain connects TRBV5-1 to TRBJ1-1, with a tentative D call TRBD1 (5 bases). The CDR3 sequence is 14 residues long. Trimming removed 1 base from V and 5 bases from J, with 12 bases in between. CDR1 is SGHRS and CDR2 is YFSETQ in the germline V gene. The DNA of the CDR3 is TGCGCCAGCAGCTTGCGAGGGAGGGGTACTGAAGCTTTCTTT. Protein sequence: CASSLRGRGTEAFF.

The chain employs TRBV5-1 and TRBJ2-3; D may be TRBD1 (6 bases). The V end lost 4 bases, the J end lost 0 bases, and 12 bases lay between the germline ends. This CDR3 spans 15 amino acids. In germline, CDR1 is SGHRS, CDR2 YFSETQ. The CDR3: CASSQTGPSTDTQYF. In DNA, the CDR3 is TGCGCCAGCAGCCAGACAGGACCTAGCACAGATACGCAGTATTTT.